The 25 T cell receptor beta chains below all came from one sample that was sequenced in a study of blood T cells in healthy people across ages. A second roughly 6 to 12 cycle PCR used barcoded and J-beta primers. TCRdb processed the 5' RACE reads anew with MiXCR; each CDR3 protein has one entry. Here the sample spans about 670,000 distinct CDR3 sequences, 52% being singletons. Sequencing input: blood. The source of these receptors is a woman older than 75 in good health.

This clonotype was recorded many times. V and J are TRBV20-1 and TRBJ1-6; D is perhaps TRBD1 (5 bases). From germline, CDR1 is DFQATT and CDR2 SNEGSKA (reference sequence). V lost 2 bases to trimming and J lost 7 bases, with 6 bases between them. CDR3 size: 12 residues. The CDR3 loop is CSARRQNSPLHF. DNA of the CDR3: TGCAGTGCTAGAAGACAGAATTCACCCCTCCACTTT.

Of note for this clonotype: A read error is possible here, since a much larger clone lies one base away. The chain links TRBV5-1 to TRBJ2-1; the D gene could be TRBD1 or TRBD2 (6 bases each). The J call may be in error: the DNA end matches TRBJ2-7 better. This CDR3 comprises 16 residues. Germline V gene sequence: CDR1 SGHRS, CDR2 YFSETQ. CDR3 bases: TGCGCCAGCAGCGGAGGGGGGATGAGCTCCTACAATGAGCAGTACTTC. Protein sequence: CASSGGGMSSYNEQYF.

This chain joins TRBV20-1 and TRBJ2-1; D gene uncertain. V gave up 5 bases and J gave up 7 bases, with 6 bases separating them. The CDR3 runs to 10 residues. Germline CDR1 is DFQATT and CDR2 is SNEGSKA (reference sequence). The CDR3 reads CSAYGNEQFF. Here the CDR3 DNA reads TGCAGTGCTTACGGGAATGAGCAGTTCTTC.

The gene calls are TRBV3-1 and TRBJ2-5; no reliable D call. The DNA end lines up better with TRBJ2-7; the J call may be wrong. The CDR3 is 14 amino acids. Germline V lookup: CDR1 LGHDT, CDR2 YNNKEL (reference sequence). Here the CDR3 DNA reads TGTGCCAGCAGCCAAGATCTCCAAAACTACGAGCAGTACTTC. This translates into CASSQDLQNYEQYF.

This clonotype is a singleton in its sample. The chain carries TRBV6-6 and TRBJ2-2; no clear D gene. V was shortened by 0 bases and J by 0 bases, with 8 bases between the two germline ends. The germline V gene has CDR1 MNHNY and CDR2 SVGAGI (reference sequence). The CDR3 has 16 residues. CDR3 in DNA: TGTGCCAGCAGTTACTCGACCCCGGCGAACACCGGGGAGCTGTTTTTT. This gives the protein CASSYSTPANTGELFF.

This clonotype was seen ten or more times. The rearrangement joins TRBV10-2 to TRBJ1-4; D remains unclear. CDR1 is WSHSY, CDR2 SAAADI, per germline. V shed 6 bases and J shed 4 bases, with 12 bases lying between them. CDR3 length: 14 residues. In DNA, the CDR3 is TGCGCCAGCAGCCGTTCGGGGAGTAATGAAAAACTGTTTTTT. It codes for CASSRSGSNEKLFF.

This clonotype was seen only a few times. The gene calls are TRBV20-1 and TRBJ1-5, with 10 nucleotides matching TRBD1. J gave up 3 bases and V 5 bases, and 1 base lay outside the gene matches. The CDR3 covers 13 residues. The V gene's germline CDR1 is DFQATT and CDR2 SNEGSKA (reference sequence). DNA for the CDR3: TGCAGTGCTGGACAGGGGGACAATCAGCCCCAGCATTTT. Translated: CSAGQGDNQPQHF.

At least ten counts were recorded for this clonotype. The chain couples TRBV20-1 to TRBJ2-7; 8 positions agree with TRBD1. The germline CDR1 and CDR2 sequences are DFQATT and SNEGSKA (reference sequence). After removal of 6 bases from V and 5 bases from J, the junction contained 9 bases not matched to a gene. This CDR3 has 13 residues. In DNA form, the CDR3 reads TGCAGTGCGCACCAAGGGACAGGCGACGAGCAGTACTTC. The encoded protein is CSAHQGTGDEQYF.

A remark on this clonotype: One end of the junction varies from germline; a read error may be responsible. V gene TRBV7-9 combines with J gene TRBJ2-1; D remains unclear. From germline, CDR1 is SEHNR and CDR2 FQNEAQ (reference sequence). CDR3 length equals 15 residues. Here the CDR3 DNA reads TGTGCCGGCAGCTTACAAATGGCCTTGCGCAATGAGCAGTTCTTC. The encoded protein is CAGSLQMALRNEQFF.

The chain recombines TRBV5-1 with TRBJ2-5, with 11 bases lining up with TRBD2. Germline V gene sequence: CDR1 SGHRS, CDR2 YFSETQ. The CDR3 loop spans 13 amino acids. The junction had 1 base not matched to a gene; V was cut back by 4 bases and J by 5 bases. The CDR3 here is CASSRTSGETQYF. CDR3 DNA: TGCGCCAGCAGCAGGACTAGCGGGGAGACCCAGTACTTC.

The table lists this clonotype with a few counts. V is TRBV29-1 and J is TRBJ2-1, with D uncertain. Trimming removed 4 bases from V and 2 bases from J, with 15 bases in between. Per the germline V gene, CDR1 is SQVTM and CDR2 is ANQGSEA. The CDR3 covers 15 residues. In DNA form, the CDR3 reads TGCAGCGTTGGTCGGTTAGGGCTGCCCTACAATGAGCAGTTCTTC. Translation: CSVGRLGLPYNEQFF.

CDR3 nucleotide sequence: TGCAGTGCGCGGACTAGCGGGACCCCCGAGCAGTACTTC. Its protein product is CSARTSGTPEQYF. The chain recombines TRBV20-1 with TRBJ2-4, with 12 nucleotides matching TRBD2. The last part of the DNA fits TRBJ2-7 better; the J call may be wrong. The CDR3 is made up of 13 amino acids. Germline V gene sequence: CDR1 DFQATT, CDR2 SNEGSKA (reference sequence).

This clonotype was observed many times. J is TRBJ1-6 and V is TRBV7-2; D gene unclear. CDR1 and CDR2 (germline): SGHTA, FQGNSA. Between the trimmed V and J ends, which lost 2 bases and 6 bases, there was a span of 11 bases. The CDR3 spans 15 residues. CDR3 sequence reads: CASSLWSQSNSPLHF. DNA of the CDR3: TGTGCCAGCAGCTTATGGTCGCAGTCTAATTCACCCCTCCACTTT.

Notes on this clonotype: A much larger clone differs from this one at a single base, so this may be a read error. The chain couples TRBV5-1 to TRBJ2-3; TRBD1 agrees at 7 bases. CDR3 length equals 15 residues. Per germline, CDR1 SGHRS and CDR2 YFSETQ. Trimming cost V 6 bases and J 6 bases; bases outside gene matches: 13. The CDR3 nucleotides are TGCGCCAGCAATTACCGGGACAGAGATTTTGATACGCAGTATTTT. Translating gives CASNYRDRDFDTQYF. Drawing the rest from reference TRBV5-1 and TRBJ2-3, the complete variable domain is KAGVTQTPRYLIKTRGQQVTLSCSPISGHRSVSWYQQTPGQGLQFLFEYFSETQRNKGNFPGRFSGRQFSNSRSEMNVSTLELGDSALYLCASNYRDRDFDTQYFGPGTRLTVL.

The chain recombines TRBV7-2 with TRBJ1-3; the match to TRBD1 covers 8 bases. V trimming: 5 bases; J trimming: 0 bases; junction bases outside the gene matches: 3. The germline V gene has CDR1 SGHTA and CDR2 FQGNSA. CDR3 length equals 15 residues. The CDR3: CASSSTGGSGNTIYF. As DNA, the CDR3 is TGTGCCAGCAGCAGTACAGGGGGCTCTGGAAACACCATATATTTT.

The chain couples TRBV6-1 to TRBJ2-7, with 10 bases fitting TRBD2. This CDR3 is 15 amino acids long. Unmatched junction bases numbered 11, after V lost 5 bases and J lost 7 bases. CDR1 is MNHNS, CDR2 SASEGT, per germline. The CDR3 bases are TGTGCCAGCAGTACCGGACGAGCGGGGGGGGATGAGCAGTACTTC. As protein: CASSTGRAGGDEQYF.

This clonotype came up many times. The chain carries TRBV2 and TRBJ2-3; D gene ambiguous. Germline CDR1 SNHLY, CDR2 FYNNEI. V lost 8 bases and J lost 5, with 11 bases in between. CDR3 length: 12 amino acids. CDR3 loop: CASATSGDTQYF. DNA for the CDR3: TGTGCCAGCGCCACATCGGGAGATACGCAGTATTTT.

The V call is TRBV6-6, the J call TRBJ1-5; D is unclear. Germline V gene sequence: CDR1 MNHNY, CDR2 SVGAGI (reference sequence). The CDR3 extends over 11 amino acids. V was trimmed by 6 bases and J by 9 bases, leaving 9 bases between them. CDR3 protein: CASSRGRPQHF. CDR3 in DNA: TGTGCCAGCAGCCGAGGTCGGCCCCAGCATTTT.

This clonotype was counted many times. The CDR3 DNA reads as TGCAGTGCTAGGCCCCCCAGGGGCATGAACACTGAAGCTTTCTTT. This codes for CSARPPRGMNTEAFF. The chain is built from TRBV20-1 and TRBJ1-1, with D possibly being TRBD1 (6 bases). V lost 3 bases and J lost 0, with 14 bases in between. Germline-derived CDR1 and CDR2 are DFQATT and SNEGSKA (reference sequence). This CDR3 is built from 15 residues.

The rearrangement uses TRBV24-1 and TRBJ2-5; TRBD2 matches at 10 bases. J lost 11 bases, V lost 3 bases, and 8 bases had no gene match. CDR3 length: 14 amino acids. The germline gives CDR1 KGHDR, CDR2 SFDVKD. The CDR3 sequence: CATSDPAGGHEQYF. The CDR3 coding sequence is TGTGCCACCAGTGATCCAGCGGGAGGGCATGAGCAGTACTTC.

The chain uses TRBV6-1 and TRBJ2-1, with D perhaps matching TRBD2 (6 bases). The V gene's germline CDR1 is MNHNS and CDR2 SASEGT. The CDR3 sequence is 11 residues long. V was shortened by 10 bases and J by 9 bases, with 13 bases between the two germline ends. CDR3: CATGGLVEQFF. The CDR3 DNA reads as TGTGCCACCGGGGGACTGGTTGAGCAGTTCTTC.

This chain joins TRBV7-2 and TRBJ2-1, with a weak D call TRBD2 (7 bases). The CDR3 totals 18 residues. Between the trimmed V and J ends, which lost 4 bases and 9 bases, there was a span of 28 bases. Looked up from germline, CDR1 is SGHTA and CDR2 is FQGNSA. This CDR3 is CASSWGGGVIAGSIEQFF. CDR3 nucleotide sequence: TGTGCCAGCAGCTGGGGGGGCGGGGTAATAGCAGGAAGCATTGAGCAGTTCTTC.

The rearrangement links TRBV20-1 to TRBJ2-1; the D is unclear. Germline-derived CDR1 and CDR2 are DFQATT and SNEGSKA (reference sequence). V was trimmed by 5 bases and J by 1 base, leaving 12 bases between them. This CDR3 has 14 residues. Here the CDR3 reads CSAQRAASYNEQFF. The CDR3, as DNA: TGCAGTGCTCAAAGGGCAGCTTCCTACAATGAGCAGTTCTTC.

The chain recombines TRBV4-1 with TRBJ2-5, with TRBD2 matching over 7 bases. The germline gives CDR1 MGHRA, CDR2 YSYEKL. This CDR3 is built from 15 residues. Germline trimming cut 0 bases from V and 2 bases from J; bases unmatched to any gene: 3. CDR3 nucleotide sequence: TGCGCCAGCAGCCAAGAGGGCGGGAGTCAAGAGACCCAGTACTTC. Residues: CASSQEGGSQETQYF.

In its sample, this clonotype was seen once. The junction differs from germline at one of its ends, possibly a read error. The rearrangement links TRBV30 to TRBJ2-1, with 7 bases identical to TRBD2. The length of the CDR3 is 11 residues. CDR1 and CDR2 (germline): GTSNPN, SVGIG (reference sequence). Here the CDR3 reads CAGSSGNEQFF. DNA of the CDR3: TGTGCCGGGAGTAGCGGGAATGAGCAGTTCTTC.